This T cell receptor beta chain was captured by sequencing in a study of siplizumab effects on memory and regulatory T cells (dated by TCRdb to about 2019). Regarding the complete study: The study examined how the anti-CD2 antibody siplizumab affects alloreactive T-cell subsets in allogeneic mixed lymphocyte reactions built from human PBMCs.

Note on this clone: The antigen it recognizes is unknown. Base qualities are missing; no much larger clone stands one base away.

The library was obtained by the immunoSEQ multiplex PCR assay. Roughly 10^5 TCR templates per sample were assayed on the deep sequencing platform. Genomic DNA extracted from sorted T cells was the material used for TCRbeta CDR3 sequencing. Processing in the source paper ran as follows. The R programming language was used for clonal analysis of the TCRbeta CDR3 data. Comparing unstimulated samples against CFSE-low samples taken after the reaction was how alloreactive CD4+ and CD8+ clones were defined. Regulatory or non-regulatory origin was assigned to alloreactive CD4+ clones by matching of sequences to sorted unstimulated Treg and non-Treg repertoires. Here the immuneACCESS table is served through TCRdb, limited to in-frame sequences with V and J called. Missing clones are a known gap in these copies; in checked studies unresolved V genes cover under half, and the rest lacks a known reason. That table furnishes V, J and clone size, whereas the DNA furnished D and trimming. Recorded for this sample are about 82,000 clones; about 87% of them occurred a single time. Approximately 1.4% of the sample lies in the top ten.

V is pared back by 2 bases and J by 2 bases, with 7 bases lying between the germline termini. The CDR3 starts with the cysteine, ends with the phenylalanine, and has 14 residues. Only the CDR3 part of the read is kept: 42 bases, read in frame from the first base. CDR1 and CDR2 (MDHEN, SYDVKM) derive from the germline V gene. Sorted unstimulated T cells and proliferating T cells recovered from mixed lymphocyte reactions were subjected to TCRbeta CDR3 sequencing. Fresh whole blood from approximately ten HLA-typed healthy donors was used to isolate PBMCs. To map where alloreactive clones came from, CD4+ regulatory T cells in the unstimulated state were FACS-sorted. Results the study describes overall, beyond this receptor: In reactions with siplizumab, an average of about 69% of mappable alloreactive CD4+ clones were Treg-derived, compared with 25% to 30% in control reactions. Because sequences at frequencies below about 10^-5 were poorly captured, only a minor fraction of alloreactive clones could be mapped back to unstimulated subsets. Whether proliferating Tregs from siplizumab cultures were suppressive was not functionally confirmed. A naive or memory phenotype could not be assigned to roughly 80-96% of proliferating CD4+ or CD8+ clones. The cumulative frequency of alloreactive sequences that could be traced back to unstimulated CD4+ memory T cells was significantly reduced by siplizumab. Compared with memory T cells, unstimulated naive T cells appeared more diverse, and naive cells seemed to make a substantial contribution to the alloresponse.

This receptor was obtained from a human donor in good health. The sequencing sample was made of Tregs sorted from blood. The sequence joins TRBV28 to TRBJ1-3, with no confidently assigned D gene. The CDR3 region reads CASSLGAAGNTIYF. The nucleotides are TGTGCCAGCAGTTTAGGTGCTGCTGGAAACACCATATATTTT.